This TCR beta chain was sequenced during a study of T cell responses to AZD1222 COVID-19 vaccine. The CDR3 totals 15 residues. Germline V lookup: CDR1 LNHDA, CDR2 SQIVND (reference sequence). Trimming took 4 bases from V and 2 from J; bases not matched to a gene: 8. For this clone: Its cognate antigen is unknown.

Overall study results and limits: Donors were mostly white British, more females; clonal diversity possibly underestimated. Spike-specific TCR breadth rose after two AZD1222 doses, and depth rose as well.

Using immunoSEQ multiplex PCR, the repertoire was profiled, and TCRdb retains in-frame clones only, with some absent. The table shows under 170,000 clones, with around 90% occurring only once. The sequence came from an adult who received the AZD1222 COVID-19 vaccine. The sequenced sample was peripheral blood, obtained 28 days after the second AZD1222 dose. The chain joins TRBV19 to TRBJ2-7; TRBD2 matches at 7 bases. CDR3 amino acids: CASSSGPGGPYEQYF. As DNA, the CDR3 is TGTGCCAGTAGTAGTGGGCCGGGGGGTCCCTACGAGCAGTACTTC.